This TCR beta chain derives from a study of breast tumors, draining lymph nodes, adjacent tissues (dated by TCRdb to the mid-2010s). Concerning the study at large: TCR beta repertoires were compared across tumor, adjacent nontumor tissue and axillary lymph nodes obtained from breast cancer patients. The study was designed to assess the relationships and possible T-cell exchange between tumor, surrounding tissue and draining lymph node repertoires in human breast cancer.

For CDR1 and CDR2, the germline V gene lists SNHLY and FYNNEI. Trimming accounts for 4 bases at V and 5 bases at J, while the number of junction bases matched to no gene is 7. Reading from cysteine to phenylalanine, the CDR3 counts 15 amino acids. CDR3 DNA only is kept here, 45 bases in frame from base 1. Broader findings and caveats from the paper: Tumors showed preferential V and J gene usage, and their T-cell repertoire diversity fell below that of lymph nodes yet above that of nontumor tissue. The data were considered consistent with the idea that most tumor T cells come from the lymph node and then expand in tumor tissue. The study presented the conclusion that tumor T cells originate in lymph nodes as consistent with a hypothesis, not as something directly demonstrated. Tumor and nontumor tissue repertoires were found to be significantly more similar in luminal-like than in basal-like breast cancer.

The lymph node samples were taken from the axillary draining lymph nodes of breast cancer patients. This clonotype was picked up many times. The target of this receptor is not known. No much larger clonotype is one base removed from it; base qualities were not supplied. Sequencing was performed on an Illumina HiSeq 2000. Multiplex PCR amplification was used to generate the TCR beta chain libraries. The amplified TCR beta chain products were analyzed by high-throughput sequencing. Clones were called with MiXCR by TCRdb after fastp trimmed the public reads at Q25, and only in-frame beta chains were retained. Here each entry gathers all rows of one CDR3 protein and keeps the most common genes and DNA. The sample table contains 100,000 to 150,000 distinct CDR3 sequences; only one count was recorded for about a fifth of them. 2.6% of the sample comes from the top ten.

This sequence originates from a female donor with breast cancer. Some clones in this sample may be carry-over from other donors' samples. Sequenced material: axillary lymph node tissue. The V and J segments used are TRBV2 and TRBJ1-4; a stretch of 7 junction bases matches TRBD1. The nucleotides read TGTGCCAGCAGTGCCACAGGGGCGGCCAATGAAAAACTGTTTTTT. This translates into CASSATGAANEKLFF.